These 10 T cell receptor beta chains came from one sample sequenced in a study of cytomegalovirus exposure and HLA in healthy donors. The PCR ran on 60 Vbeta and 13 Jbeta primers. TCRdb keeps only in-frame clones here, not all; method: immunoSEQ multiplex PCR. This table holds roughly 180,000 clones, more than 60% found once. The material sequenced was PBMCs. All receptors derive from a young woman in good health and CMV-seropositive.

The V gene is TRBV5-8, the J gene TRBJ2-1, with 14 nucleotides matching TRBD2. This CDR3 is 19 amino acids long. Trimming cost V 3 bases and J 7 bases; bases outside gene matches: 15. CDR1 is SGHTS and CDR2 is YDEGEE in the germline V gene. CDR3 nucleotide sequence: TGTGCCAGCAGCTGGACCGGGACTAGCGGGAGTCGGGGTGGAAATGAGCAGTTCTTC. Its protein product is CASSWTGTSGSRGGNEQFF.

The chain is built from TRBV27 and TRBJ2-1, with unresolved D. This CDR3 comprises 16 residues. Germline assignment: CDR1 MNHEY and CDR2 SMNVEV (reference sequence). Trimming shortened V by 5 bases and J by 2 bases, and 16 bases separated the two germline ends. The DNA of the CDR3 is TGTGCCAGCAGTCCCCACTTGAGGTTAGCCTACAATGAGCAGTTCTTC. It yields the protein CASSPHLRLAYNEQFF.

V is TRBV7-8 and J is TRBJ2-2; D might be TRBD1 (6 bases). This CDR3 region has 15 residues. The germline V and J ends were trimmed by 5 bases and 4 bases, with 14 bases remaining between them. CDR1 SGHVS and CDR2 FQNEAQ come from the germline V gene. CDR3 nucleotides: TGTGCCAGCAGCCTACAGGGTACGGGCACCGGGGAGCTGTTTTTT. The encoded protein is CASSLQGTGTGELFF.

The rearrangement joins TRBV18 to TRBJ1-1; 7 positions agree with TRBD1. V lost 5 bases and J lost 6; bases outside the gene matches: 9. The CDR3 spans 14 residues. From germline, CDR1 is KGHSH and CDR2 LQKENI. This CDR3 reads CASSATGSGAEAFF. For the CDR3, the DNA is TGTGCCAGCTCAGCGACAGGGTCTGGTGCTGAAGCTTTCTTT.

V is TRBV10-3 and J is TRBJ2-7; 11 positions match TRBD2. Germline CDR1 ENHRY, CDR2 SYGVKD. This CDR3 is built from 17 residues. V trimming: 4 bases; J trimming: 6 bases; junction bases outside the gene matches: 14. In nucleotides, the CDR3 is TGTGCCATCAGTGTGACTAGCGGGACCGGAGGGGGGGTCGAGCAGTACTTC. Translated: CAISVTSGTGGGVEQYF.

The V gene is TRBV5-1, the J gene TRBJ2-7; TRBD2 might be the D (6 bases). CDR3 length: 14 amino acids. V was shortened by 4 bases and J by 0 bases, with 11 bases between the two germline ends. CDR1 is SGHRS, CDR2 YFSETQ, per germline. For the CDR3, the DNA is TGCGCCAGCAGCGGGGGTAGCGGCTCCTACGAGCAGTACTTC. Its translation: CASSGGSGSYEQYF.

The chain has TRBV2 and TRBJ2-1, with a possible D match to TRBD2 (6 bases). The V and J ends lost 4 bases and 4 bases respectively, with 11 bases between them. The CDR3 is 14 residues long. From germline, CDR1 is SNHLY and CDR2 FYNNEI. CDR3 in DNA: TGTGCCAGCAGTGCGGGAGAGGGTTACAATGAGCAGTTCTTC. Protein product: CASSAGEGYNEQFF. Full variable domain (remainder filled in from reference TRBV2 and TRBJ2-1): EPEVTQTPSHQVTQMGQEVILRCVPISNHLYFYWYRQILGQKVEFLVSFYNNEISEKSEIFDDQFSVERPDGSNFTLKIRSTKLEDSAMYFCASSAGEGYNEQFFGPGTRLTVL.

As regards this clone: Other nucleotide sequences from this sample produce the same CDR3. CDR3 in DNA: TGTGCCTGGAGCCCCCGAGAGACCCAGTACTTC. Translating gives CAWSPRETQYF. V usage is TRBV30 and J usage is TRBJ2-5; D not certain. Per the germline V gene, CDR1 is GTSNPN and CDR2 is SVGIG (reference sequence). This CDR3 region has 11 residues. Trimming took 3 bases from V and 4 from J, leaving 6 bases between them.

The chain joins TRBV6-4 to TRBJ2-3; maybe TRBD1 (5 bases). Germline CDR1 is MRHNA and CDR2 is SNTAGT. Trimming cost V 6 bases and J 1 base, with 11 bases left between them. The CDR3 spans 14 residues. The CDR3 protein is CASSQGGRTDTQYF. The CDR3 nucleotides are TGTGCCAGCAGCCAGGGTGGTCGCACAGATACGCAGTATTTT.

The chain couples TRBV10-3 to TRBJ1-4, with a tentative D call TRBD1 (6 bases). Germline V gives CDR1 ENHRY, CDR2 SYGVKD. CDR3 length equals 14 residues. Trimming pared 3 bases from V and 7 bases from J, leaving 12 bases between. The CDR3 DNA follows: TGTGCCATCAGTGAAGTGACAGGTAGTGAAAAACTGTTTTTT. Translating gives CAISEVTGSEKLFF.